The rows below give T cell receptor beta chains drawn from one sample of a study of OX40 agonist ivuxolimab in advanced cancers. Data came from immunoSEQ multiplex PCR; TCRdb stores just in-frame clones and leaves some out. The table shows fewer than 60,000 clones, with approximately 90% occurring only once. The sample in question was CD4+ or CD8+ T cells sorted from blood, obtained in a trial of the OX40 agonist ivuxolimab. The source is an adult with an advanced solid tumor such as melanoma, head and neck, liver or kidney cancer. The CDR3 runs from the conserved cysteine through the conserved F or W. Fields, in order: V gene, CDR3 protein.

v_call: TRBV29-1
cdr3_aa: CSVETERDYGYTF

v_call: TRBV6-1
cdr3_aa: CAARRPDSPNEKLFF

v_call: TRBV5-1
cdr3_aa: CASRRTGRNTIYF

v_call: TRBV27
cdr3_aa: CASSLGGQGWDTQYF

v_call: TRBV5-1
cdr3_aa: CASSLGTSGANVLTF

v_call: TRBV4-2
cdr3_aa: CASSQGGAEPTEAFF

v_call: TRBV10-3
cdr3_aa: CAISEFAGLTGELFF

v_call: TRBV7-2
cdr3_aa: CASARRAGPLNEQFF

v_call: TRBV28
cdr3_aa: CASSLGDREIYTF

v_call: TRBV28
cdr3_aa: CASTSGVGDTEAFF

v_call: TRBV5-4
cdr3_aa: CASSLDSYNSPLHF

v_call: TRBV7-9
cdr3_aa: CASSFLKGNTEAFF

v_call: TRBV6-5
cdr3_aa: CASSYSTARNQPQHF

v_call: TRBV5-1
cdr3_aa: CASYPRDPQGEQFF

v_call: TRBV5-1
cdr3_aa: CASSPGQPLTEAFF

v_call: TRBV7-9
cdr3_aa: CASRGTSGNTIYF

v_call: TRBV27
cdr3_aa: CASDLPGDRSSYEQYF